The clone carrying this T cell receptor beta chain was observed a single time. Its antigen is unidentified. The data are from a study of blood T cells in healthy people across ages. Study background: Template switching retrieved approximately one barcoded beta molecule for each two T cells.

The CDR3 consists of 14 residues. Germline V gene sequence: CDR1 MDHEN, CDR2 SYDVKM. The V end lost 3 bases, the J end lost 4 bases, and 12 bases lay between the germline ends. Regarding the study as a whole: Changes in expanded clonotypes were possibly confounded, as the CMV status of donors was unknown. Diversity was higher, and naive CD4+ cells more numerous, in long-lived donors than in aged donors.

The use of a sample-barcoded 5' primer and a J-beta primer mix characterized a second PCR of about 6 to 11 cycles. All cDNA molecules were each tagged by a template-switch adaptor with 12 random nucleotides. TCRdb itself ran the 5' RACE reads through MiXCR, one entry per CDR3 protein. The sample records some 890,000 distinct CDR3 sequences, under 35% being singletons. The sample was also reused in another study, on T cells of mothers and their children.

Sequencing was done on a sample of blood. This rearrangement joins TRBV28 to TRBJ1-2, with D perhaps matching TRBD1 (5 bases). The clonotype was recovered from a woman in her 40s in good health. The CDR3 is CASSLGVPGYGYTF. The CDR3 nucleotides are TGTGCCAGCAGTTTGGGGGTCCCTGGCTATGGCTACACCTTC.